Sequencing of this T cell receptor beta chain was carried out in a study of CD8+ T cells in alopecia areata. Study overall: Tofacitinib administration persisted for 6 to 18 months, succeeded by 6 months off drug.

PBMCs were stained for CD3, CD4 and CD8, and CD4+ and CD8+ T cells were sorted. cDNA serving as the sequencing template came from extracted, reverse transcribed RNA. Measured with immunoSEQ multiplex PCR; TCRdb has only the in-frame clones, and not every one. Of 220,000 or so clones in the sample, around 62% were seen once. In this sample, this clone turned up once. Germline CDR1 reads SGHTA; CDR2 reads FQGNSA. This CDR3 has 14 amino acids. Trimming at V came to 5 bases and at J to 10 bases, leaving 6 bases not matched to a gene. This TCR came from a human donor with alopecia areata. This specimen consisted of CD4+ T cells sorted from blood, obtained at week 0. V and J are TRBV7-2 and TRBJ2-1, with TRBD2 matching 12 bases. CDR3 sequence: CASSRLAGVREQFF. The CDR3 bases are TGTGCCAGCAGCCGACTAGCGGGAGTACGAGAGCAGTTCTTC.